Following are 25 T cell receptor beta chains from one sample sequenced in a study of T cells in Graves' hyperthyroidism and ophthalmopathy. Amplification of TCR beta CDR3 regions used RNA as the template. A set of HTBI primers served as the primers for a first-round RT-PCR of the TCR CDR3. TCRdb passed the multiplex PCR reads through MiXCR, listing each CDR3 protein once. This table has about 740,000 distinct CDR3 sequences, 14% appearing once. The sample was blood. The receptors derive from a woman aged 18-35 years with Graves' hyperthyroidism.

Ten or more counts support this clonotype. This chain connects TRBV7-8 to TRBJ1-5; tentative D call: TRBD1 (6 bases). The CDR3 totals 13 residues. Germline V gene sequence: CDR1 SGHVS, CDR2 FQNEAQ. Deletions cut 5 bases from V and 4 bases from J, with 9 bases between. The CDR3 DNA sequence: TGTGCCAGCAGCGTACAGGGAAATCAGCCCCAGCATTTT. Its protein product is CASSVQGNQPQHF. The full variable domain, rest sourced from reference TRBV7-8 and TRBJ1-5, is GAGVSQSPRYKVAKRGQDVALRCDPISGHVSLFWYQQALGQGPEFLTYFQNEAQLDKSGLPSDRFFAERPEGSVSTLKIQRTQQEDSAVYLCASSVQGNQPQHFGDGTRLSIL.

The chain employs TRBV30 and TRBJ1-1, with 8 bases identical to TRBD1. The CDR3 runs 15 residues. With V trimmed by 3 bases and J by 0 bases, 6 bases remained unmatched. CDR1 and CDR2 (germline): GTSNPN, SVGIG (reference sequence). This CDR3 is CAWSRDRNMNTEAFF. The CDR3 DNA sequence: TGTGCCTGGAGCAGGGACAGGAATATGAACACTGAAGCTTTCTTT.

This clonotype showed up many times. The chain employs TRBV29-1 and TRBJ2-1, with 15 nucleotides matching TRBD2. Germline CDR1 is SQVTM and CDR2 is ANQGSEA. The trim removed 3 bases at V and 9 bases at J, leaving 3 bases unmatched. The CDR3 runs 14 residues. The CDR3 is CSVEGLAGGVEQFF. The CDR3 DNA reads TGCAGCGTTGAGGGACTAGCGGGAGGCGTTGAGCAGTTCTTC.

This clonotype was counted only a few times. The rearrangement links TRBV12-3 or TRBV12-4 to TRBJ2-2; 7 nucleotides line up with TRBD2. This CDR3 spans 14 amino acids. With 8 bases clipped from V and 6 bases from J, the junction kept 9 bases outside the gene matches. CDR3 bases: TGTGCCAGCCGAAGGGCGGGAGAGGCCGGGGAGCTGTTTTTT. This codes for CASRRAGEAGELFF.

In DNA form, the CDR3 reads TGTGCCAGCAGCTCCCGGGTCATCTCTGGAAACACCATATATTTT. As protein: CASSSRVISGNTIYF. The V call is TRBV7-8, the J call TRBJ1-3; no reliable D call. V lost 4 bases, J lost 0 bases, and 10 bases lay in between. The CDR3 covers 15 residues. CDR1 is SGHVS, CDR2 FQNEAQ, per germline.

This clonotype showed up many times. The chain joins TRBV7-9 to TRBJ2-1, with 10 bases aligning to TRBD2. With V trimmed by 1 base and J by 6 bases, 3 bases remained unmatched. Germline V gene lookup returns CDR1 SEHNR and CDR2 FQNEAQ (reference sequence). This CDR3 contains 15 residues. The CDR3 here is CASSLVSGGANEQFF. In nucleotides, the CDR3 is TGTGCCAGCAGCTTAGTAAGCGGGGGGGCCAATGAGCAGTTCTTC.

Worth noting for this clonotype: This may arise from a read error, as a much more abundant clone is one base away. The V gene is TRBV6-1, the J gene TRBJ2-7; TRBD1 agrees at 7 bases. Germline CDR1 and CDR2: MNHNS and SASEGT. The CDR3 totals 15 residues. The CDR3, as DNA: TGTGCCGGCAGTGGACACCGGGACAGCGCCTACGAGCAGTACTTC. This translates into CAGSGHRDSAYEQYF.

This clonotype was observed a handful of times. V usage is TRBV7-2 and J usage is TRBJ2-1, with 8 positions matching TRBD1. The CDR3 is made up of 17 amino acids. Trimming removed 5 bases from V and 2 bases from J; junction bases left unmatched: 11. Germline CDR1 SGHTA, CDR2 FQGNSA. The CDR3: CASSRTQGAWTYNEQFF. The DNA of the CDR3 is TGTGCCAGCAGCCGAACCCAGGGGGCCTGGACCTACAATGAGCAGTTCTTC.

The table lists this clonotype with a few counts. The V and J genes are TRBV3-1 and TRBJ2-1; 7 bases are a match to TRBD2. There are 16 residues in the CDR3. CDR1 LGHDT and CDR2 YNNKEL come from the germline V gene (reference sequence). Germline trimming cut 4 bases from V and 9 bases from J; bases unmatched to any gene: 15. CDR3 coding DNA: TGTGCCAGCAGCCTCGGACTAGTCGGAGTTCTATTTGAGCAGTTCTTC. It translates to CASSLGLVGVLFEQFF.

This clonotype was counted between two and nine times. This chain uses TRBV18 with TRBJ2-3; TRBD1 matches at 9 bases. CDR3 size: 17 residues. Unmatched junction bases numbered 8, after V lost 2 bases and J lost 2 bases. Germline V CDR1 and CDR2: KGHSH, LQKENI. As DNA, the CDR3 is TGTGCCAGCTCACCAGATACAGGGGGCCTTTCCACAGATACGCAGTATTTT. As protein: CASSPDTGGLSTDTQYF. The complete variable domain, with remaining parts taken from reference TRBV18 and TRBJ2-3, reads NAGVMQNPRHLVRRRGQEARLRCSPMKGHSHVYWYRQLPEEGLKFMVYLQKENIIDESGMPKERFSAEFPKEGPSILRIQQVVRGDSAAYFCASSPDTGGLSTDTQYFGPGTRLTVL.

The V call is TRBV4-2, the J call TRBJ2-7; 7 bases match TRBD2. CDR3 length: 13 residues. Germline CDR1 is LGHNA and CDR2 is YNFKEQ. The V gene end was trimmed by 8 bases and the J gene end by 5 bases; junction bases not matched to a gene: 9. The CDR3 loop is CASGDSGYNEQYF. DNA for the CDR3: TGTGCCAGCGGGGATAGCGGGTACAACGAGCAGTACTTC.

With regard to this clonotype: Mismatch with germline at one junction end may stem from a read error. This rearrangement joins TRBV2 to TRBJ2-1; 7 bases match TRBD1. Germline V gene sequence: CDR1 SNHLY, CDR2 FYNNEI. The CDR3 contains 13 residues. CDR3 protein: CASRHNRGDEQSF. CDR3 coding DNA: TGTGCCAGCAGGCATAACAGGGGCGATGAGCAGTCCTTC.

This clonotype was observed many times. This chain links TRBV20-1 with TRBJ1-2, with 7 bases matching TRBD1. Germline CDR1 DFQATT, CDR2 SNEGSKA (reference sequence). With V trimmed by 3 bases and J by 1 base, 5 bases remained unmatched. This CDR3 spans 14 amino acids. DNA of the CDR3: TGCAGTGCTAGGAGGACAGGCGATAACTATGGCTACACCTTC. It encodes CSARRTGDNYGYTF.

The chain employs TRBV19 and TRBJ2-5; D possibly corresponds to TRBD1 (6 bases). This CDR3 is 18 amino acids long. Germline CDR1 reads LNHDA; CDR2 reads SQIVND (reference sequence). Trimming stripped 4 bases from V and 4 bases from J, with 25 bases between. This chain's CDR3 is CASSTRQVIGMERETQYF. CDR3 bases: TGTGCCAGTAGTACCAGACAGGTGATCGGTATGGAGAGAGAGACCCAGTACTTC.

The rearrangement joins TRBV4-3 to TRBJ2-2; 9 bases are a match to TRBD2. With V trimmed by 1 base and J by 1 base, 4 bases remained unmatched. Germline CDR1 is LGHNA and CDR2 is YSLEER. The CDR3 sequence is 17 residues long. The CDR3: CASSQAGTSRNTGELFF. The CDR3 DNA is TGCGCCAGCAGCCAAGCGGGGACTAGCCGGAACACCGGGGAGCTGTTTTTT.

This clonotype was recorded many times. The chain employs TRBV12-3 or TRBV12-4 and TRBJ2-5; D is perhaps TRBD1 (6 bases). The CDR3 totals 16 residues. The V end was cut by 5 bases, the J end by 4 bases, with 20 bases between. CDR3 region: CASSNLQGAETETQYF. CDR3 bases: TGTGCCAGCAGTAACTTACAGGGTGCGGAGACAGAGACCCAGTACTTC.

The chain employs TRBV19 and TRBJ2-7, with 10 bases identical to TRBD2. CDR1 is LNHDA and CDR2 is SQIVND in the germline V gene (reference sequence). There are 15 residues in the CDR3. Unmatched junction bases numbered 6, after V lost 6 bases and J lost 1 base. The CDR3 DNA sequence: TGTGCCAGTAGCGGGAGCGGGGGGGCTTCCTACGAGCAGTACTTC. Protein product: CASSGSGGASYEQYF.

This clonotype was observed a handful of times. This chain links TRBV18 with TRBJ2-1; D remains ambiguous. The CDR3 loop spans 11 amino acids. V lost 4 bases and J 8 bases, leaving 6 bases between the germline ends. Per germline, CDR1 KGHSH and CDR2 LQKENI. CDR3 sequence (DNA): TGTGCCAGCTCACGTGAGGATGAGCAGTTCTTC. It translates to CASSREDEQFF.

The chain uses TRBV7-9 and TRBJ2-1, with D possibly TRBD2 on 6 matching bases. CDR3 length: 15 residues. Germline CDR1 and CDR2: SEHNR and FQNEAQ (reference sequence). V dropped 5 bases and J dropped 4 bases, with 15 bases sitting between them. The CDR3 loop reads CASSPSREGYNEQFF. CDR3 DNA: TGTGCCAGCAGCCCTTCGCGGGAAGGGTACAATGAGCAGTTCTTC.

The table lists this clonotype with many counts. The chain uses TRBV3-1 and TRBJ1-5, with D unclear. V shed 2 bases and J shed 3 bases, with 5 bases lying between them. This CDR3 comprises 13 residues. Germline V CDR1 and CDR2: LGHDT, YNNKEL (reference sequence). The CDR3 reads CASSQSDNQPQHF. The CDR3 DNA reads TGTGCCAGCAGCCAATCTGACAATCAGCCCCAGCATTTT.

Ten or more counts support this clonotype. This chain connects TRBV24-1 to TRBJ2-4; D remains unclear. Looked up from germline, CDR1 is KGHDR and CDR2 is SFDVKD. V lost 4 bases and J 0 bases, leaving 9 bases between the germline ends. This CDR3 comprises 15 residues. The CDR3 loop is CATSEGMGAKNIQYF. For the CDR3, the DNA is TGTGCCACCAGTGAGGGGATGGGAGCCAAAAACATTCAGTACTTC.

This clonotype was observed at least ten times. This chain links TRBV2 with TRBJ2-3; tentative D call: TRBD1 (5 bases). The CDR3 sequence is 15 residues long. With 1 base removed from V and 2 bases from J, the gap between germline ends came to 10 bases. CDR1 and CDR2 from the germline V gene are SNHLY and FYNNEI. The CDR3 DNA follows: TGTGCCAGCAGTGAAGAGGGGCAGGCCACAGATACGCAGTATTTT. Its protein product is CASSEEGQATDTQYF.

This clonotype has at least ten counts. This sequence joins TRBV5-6 and TRBJ1-1; D is perhaps TRBD1 (6 bases). Trimming left V 0 bases short and J 6 bases short, with 12 bases between. CDR3 length: 14 amino acids. Germline loops: CDR1 SGHDT, CDR2 YYEEEE. CDR3 sequence reads: CASSLAIPGAEAFF. For the CDR3, the DNA is TGTGCCAGCAGCTTGGCCATCCCAGGGGCTGAAGCTTTCTTT.

Comment on this clonotype: This may arise from a read error, as a much more abundant clone is one base away. Lacking the conserved final phenylalanine or tryptophan, this CDR3 likely reflects a read error. The V and J genes are TRBV12-3 or TRBV12-4 and TRBJ1-1, with D uncertain. V dropped 2 bases and J dropped 1 base, with 8 bases sitting between them. This CDR3 is 14 amino acids long. CDR3 DNA: TGTGCCAGCAGTTTACCCCCCGGGAACACTGAAGCTTTCTCT. It yields the protein CASSLPPGNTEAFS.

This clonotype was observed many times. The J gene is TRBJ2-1, the V gene TRBV30; 12 bases align to TRBD2. V gave up 1 base and J gave up 3 bases; unmatched junction bases: 10. The CDR3 is 18 residues long. CDR1 and CDR2 from the germline V gene are GTSNPN and SVGIG (reference sequence). CDR3 nucleotides: TGTGCCTGGAGTGCGAGGCTAGCGGGAGGGAATTTCTACAATGAGCAGTTCTTC. It specifies CAWSARLAGGNFYNEQFF.